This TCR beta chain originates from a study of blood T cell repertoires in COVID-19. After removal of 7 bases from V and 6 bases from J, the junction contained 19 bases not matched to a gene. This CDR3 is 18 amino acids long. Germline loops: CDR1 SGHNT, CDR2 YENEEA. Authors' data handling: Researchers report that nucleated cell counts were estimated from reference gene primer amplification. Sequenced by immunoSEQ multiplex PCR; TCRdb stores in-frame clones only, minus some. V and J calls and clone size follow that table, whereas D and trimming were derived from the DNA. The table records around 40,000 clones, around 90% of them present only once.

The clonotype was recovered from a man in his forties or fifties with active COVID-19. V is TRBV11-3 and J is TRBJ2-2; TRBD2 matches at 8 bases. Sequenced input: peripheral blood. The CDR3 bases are TGTGCCAGCACCAAACGAGCGAGCGGGAGTATTGTGGCCGGGGAGCTGTTTTTT. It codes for CASTKRASGSIVAGELFF.